This section outlines one T cell receptor beta chain sequence together with its context. Its antigen is not known. The libraries of TRB cDNA were prepared using 5' RACE with UMI labels. TCRdb reanalyzed the 5' RACE reads, giving one entry per CDR3 protein sequence and no DNA. Here the sample table reports 130,000 to 150,000 distinct CDR3 sequences. The data were taken from a study of CXCR3-negative and CXCR3-positive naive CD8 T cells. General study results and limits: The authors found comparable surface CD5 between naive subsets and inferred TCR strength from TRB CDR3 properties. TRB CDR3s of CXCR3-positive naive cells were more hydrophobic than those of CXCR3-negative naive cells.

Sorting yielded triplicates of about 300,000 cells for each CD8+ T cell subset. By phenotype, naive CD8+ T cells were CD45RO-CCR7+CD27+CD95-. Sequenced: naive CXCR3+ CD8+ T cells from blood. The subset is: CD45RO-CCR7+CD27+CD95- naive CD8+ T cells expressing CXCR3 (TNR3+). The sequence was collected from a human donor in good health. Some clones in this sample may be carry-over from other donors' samples.

The chain's CDR3 is CASSLEFFRGPGTDTQYF. The chain joins TRBV7-6 to TRBJ2-3; TCRdb indicates TRBD1, and absent DNA this call remains unverified. The CDR3 is 18 amino acids. CDR1 and CDR2 (germline): SGHVS, FNYEAQ.